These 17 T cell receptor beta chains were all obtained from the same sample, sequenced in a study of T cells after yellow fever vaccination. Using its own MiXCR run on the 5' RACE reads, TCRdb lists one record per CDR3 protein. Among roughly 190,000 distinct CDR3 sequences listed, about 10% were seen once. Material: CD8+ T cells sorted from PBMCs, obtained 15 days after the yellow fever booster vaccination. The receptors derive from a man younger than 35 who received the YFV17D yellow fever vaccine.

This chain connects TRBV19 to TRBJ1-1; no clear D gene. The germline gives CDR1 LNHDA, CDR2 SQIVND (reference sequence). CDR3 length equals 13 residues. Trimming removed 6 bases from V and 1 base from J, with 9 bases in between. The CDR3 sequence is CASSHLRNTEAFF. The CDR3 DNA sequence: TGTGCCAGTAGCCACCTTAGGAACACTGAAGCTTTCTTT. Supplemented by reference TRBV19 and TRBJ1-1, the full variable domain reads DGGITQSPKYLFRKEGQNVTLSCEQNLNHDAMYWYRQDPGQGLRLIYYSQIVNDFQKGDIAEGYSVSREKKESFPLTVTSAQKNPTAFYLCASSHLRNTEAFFGQGTRLTVV.

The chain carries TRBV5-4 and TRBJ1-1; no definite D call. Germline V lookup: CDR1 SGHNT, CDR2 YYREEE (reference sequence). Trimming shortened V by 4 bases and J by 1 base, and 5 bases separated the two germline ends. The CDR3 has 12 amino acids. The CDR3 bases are TGTGCCAGCAGCGTACGGAACACTGAAGCTTTCTTT. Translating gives CASSVRNTEAFF.

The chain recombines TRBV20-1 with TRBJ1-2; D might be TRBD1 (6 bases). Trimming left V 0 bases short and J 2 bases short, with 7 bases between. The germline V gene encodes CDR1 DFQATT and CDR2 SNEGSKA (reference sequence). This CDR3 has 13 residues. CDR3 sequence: CSARDGQNYGYTF. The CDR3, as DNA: TGCAGTGCTAGAGATGGACAGAACTATGGCTACACCTTC.

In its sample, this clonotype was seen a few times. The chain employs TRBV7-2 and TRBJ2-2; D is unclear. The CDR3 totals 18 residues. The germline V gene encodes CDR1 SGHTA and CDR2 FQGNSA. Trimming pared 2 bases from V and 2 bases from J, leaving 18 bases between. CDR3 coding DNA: TGTGCCAGCAGCTTAATTCAGACTCCGGAGCAAAACACCGGGGAGCTGTTTTTT. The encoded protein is CASSLIQTPEQNTGELFF.

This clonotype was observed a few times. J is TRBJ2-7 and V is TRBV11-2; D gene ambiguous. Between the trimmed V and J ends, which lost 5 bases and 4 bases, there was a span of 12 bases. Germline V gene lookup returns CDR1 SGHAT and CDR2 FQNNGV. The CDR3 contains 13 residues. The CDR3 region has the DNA TGTGCCAGCAGCCTGAGTACGGTATACGAGCAGTACGTC. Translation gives CASSLSTVYEQYV.

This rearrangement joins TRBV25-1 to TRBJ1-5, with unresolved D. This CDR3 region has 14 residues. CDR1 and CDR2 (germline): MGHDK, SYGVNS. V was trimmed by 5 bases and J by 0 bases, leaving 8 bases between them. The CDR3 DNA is TGTGCCAGCAGTCAGACGGATAGCAATCAGCCCCAGCATTTT. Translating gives CASSQTDSNQPQHF.

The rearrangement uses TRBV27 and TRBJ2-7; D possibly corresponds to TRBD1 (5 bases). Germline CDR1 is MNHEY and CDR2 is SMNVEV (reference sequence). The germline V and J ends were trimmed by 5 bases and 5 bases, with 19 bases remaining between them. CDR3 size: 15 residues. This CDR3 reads CASSLFSAGIHEQYF. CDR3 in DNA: TGTGCCAGCAGTCTTTTTTCCGCAGGGATCCACGAGCAGTACTTC.

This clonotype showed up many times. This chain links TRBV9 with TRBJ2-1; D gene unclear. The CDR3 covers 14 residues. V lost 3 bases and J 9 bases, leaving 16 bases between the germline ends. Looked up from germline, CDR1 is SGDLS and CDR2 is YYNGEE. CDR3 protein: CASSGPPPWSEQFF. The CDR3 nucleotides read TGTGCCAGCAGCGGGCCACCGCCTTGGTCTGAGCAGTTCTTC. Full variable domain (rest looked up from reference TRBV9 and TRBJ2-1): DSGVTQTPKHLITATGQRVTLRCSPRSGDLSVYWYQQSLDQGLQFLIQYYNGEERAKGNILERFSAQQFPDLHSELNLSSLELGDSALYFCASSGPPPWSEQFFGPGTRLTVL.

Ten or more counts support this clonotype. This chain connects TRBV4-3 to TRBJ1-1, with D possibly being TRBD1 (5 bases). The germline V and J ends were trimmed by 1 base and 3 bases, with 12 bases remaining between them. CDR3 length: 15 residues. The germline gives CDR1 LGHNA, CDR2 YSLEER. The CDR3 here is CASSQATLGDTEAFF. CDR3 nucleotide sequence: TGCGCCAGCAGCCAAGCTACCCTGGGGGACACTGAAGCTTTCTTT.

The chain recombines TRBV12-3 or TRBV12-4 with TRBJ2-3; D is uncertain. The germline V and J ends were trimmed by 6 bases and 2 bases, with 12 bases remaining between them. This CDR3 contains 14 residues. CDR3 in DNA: TGTGCCAGCAGACGGCTGGGGTCCACAGATACGCAGTATTTT. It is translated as CASRRLGSTDTQYF.

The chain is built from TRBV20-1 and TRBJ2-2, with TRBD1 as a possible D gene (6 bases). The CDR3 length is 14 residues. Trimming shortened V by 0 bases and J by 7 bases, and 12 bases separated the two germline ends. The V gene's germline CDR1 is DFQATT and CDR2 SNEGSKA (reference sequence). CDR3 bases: TGCAGTGCTAGAGATTTAAAGGGGGTCGGGGAGCTGTTTTTT. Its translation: CSARDLKGVGELFF.

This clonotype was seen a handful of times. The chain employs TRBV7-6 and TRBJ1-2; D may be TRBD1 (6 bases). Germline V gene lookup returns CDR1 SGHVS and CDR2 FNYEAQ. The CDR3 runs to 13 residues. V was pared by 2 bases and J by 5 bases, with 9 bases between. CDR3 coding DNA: TGTGCCAGCAGCTTAAACAGGGTTTATGGCTACACCTTC. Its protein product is CASSLNRVYGYTF.

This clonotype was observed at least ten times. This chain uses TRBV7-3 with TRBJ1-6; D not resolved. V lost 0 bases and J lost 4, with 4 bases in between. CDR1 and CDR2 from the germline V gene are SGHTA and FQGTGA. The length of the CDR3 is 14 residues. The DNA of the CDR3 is TGTGCCAGCAGCTTAACGGCTTATAATTCACCCCTCCACTTT. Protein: CASSLTAYNSPLHF.

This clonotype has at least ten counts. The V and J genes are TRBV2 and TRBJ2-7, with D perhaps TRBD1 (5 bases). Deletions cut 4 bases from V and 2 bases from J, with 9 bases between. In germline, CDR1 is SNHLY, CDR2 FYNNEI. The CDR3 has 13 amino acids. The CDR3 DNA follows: TGTGCCAGCAGTGCAAGCAGGGCCTACGAGCAGTACGTC. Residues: CASSASRAYEQYV.

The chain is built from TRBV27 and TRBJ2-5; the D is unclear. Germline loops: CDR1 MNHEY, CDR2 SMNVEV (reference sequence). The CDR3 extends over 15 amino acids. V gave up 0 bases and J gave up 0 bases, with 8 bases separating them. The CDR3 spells CASSLSGTYQETQYF. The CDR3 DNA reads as TGTGCCAGCAGTTTATCGGGCACGTACCAAGAGACCCAGTACTTC.

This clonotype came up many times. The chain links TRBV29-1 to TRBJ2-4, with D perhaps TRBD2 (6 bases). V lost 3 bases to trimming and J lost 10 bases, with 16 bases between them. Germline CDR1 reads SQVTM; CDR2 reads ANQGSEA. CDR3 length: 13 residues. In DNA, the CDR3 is TGCAGCGTTGAGACTGGGGAGGATATTATTCAGTACTTC. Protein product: CSVETGEDIIQYF.

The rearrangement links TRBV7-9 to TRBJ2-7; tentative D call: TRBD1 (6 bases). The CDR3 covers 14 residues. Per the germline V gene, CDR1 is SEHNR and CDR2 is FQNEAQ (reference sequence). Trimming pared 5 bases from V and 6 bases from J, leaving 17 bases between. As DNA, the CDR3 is TGTGCCAGCAGCCAACCAGGGGCAGGGGCCGAGCAGTACGTC. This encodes CASSQPGAGAEQYV.